The 30 T cell receptor beta chains below all came from one sample that was sequenced in a study of shared clonotypes between healthy human individuals. Repertoires were generated with immunoSEQ multiplex PCR, while TCRdb's copy carries only in-frame clones and drops some. The repertoire includes roughly 2.6 million clones, roughly nine tenths of them detected once, and more than 0.12% sits in the top ten. The sequenced sample was naive CD4+ T cells sorted from blood. Stated subset: CD45RA+ positively selected. These receptors were taken from a man aged 18-30 years in good health.

The CDR3 reads CASSVDGARSYEQYF. The CDR3 DNA follows: TGTGCCAGCAGCGTAGACGGGGCTCGCTCGTACGAGCAGTACTTC. This rearrangement joins TRBV9 to TRBJ2-7; D could derive from TRBD1 or TRBD2 (5 bases each). In germline, CDR1 is SGDLS, CDR2 YYNGEE. V dropped 0 bases and J dropped 4 bases, with 14 bases sitting between them. The CDR3 contains 15 residues.

The V and J genes are TRBV25-1 and TRBJ2-1; D possibly corresponds to TRBD1 (7 bases). This CDR3 region has 15 residues. V was shortened by 5 bases and J by 1 base, with 12 bases between the two germline ends. Germline V gives CDR1 MGHDK, CDR2 SYGVNS. DNA for the CDR3: TGTGCCAGCAGTATGCCAGGGGGGTCCTACAATGAGCAGTTCTTC. This gives the protein CASSMPGGSYNEQFF.

This chain links TRBV2 with TRBJ2-7; the match to TRBD1 covers 7 bases. J gave up 0 bases and V 4 bases, and 6 bases lay outside the gene matches. The germline CDR1 and CDR2 sequences are SNHLY and FYNNEI. The CDR3 sequence is 15 residues long. The CDR3 DNA reads TGTGCCAGCAGTGGACAGGGCTACCCCTCCTACGAGCAGTACTTC. Its translation: CASSGQGYPSYEQYF. Supplemented by reference TRBV2 and TRBJ2-7, the full variable domain reads EPEVTQTPSHQVTQMGQEVILRCVPISNHLYFYWYRQILGQKVEFLVSFYNNEISEKSEIFDDQFSVERPDGSNFTLKIRSTKLEDSAMYFCASSGQGYPSYEQYFGPGTRLTVT.

This clone appeared once. The chain carries TRBV7-6 and TRBJ2-2; TRBD1 agrees at 11 bases. V trimming: 1 base; J trimming: 7 bases; junction bases outside the gene matches: 2. The CDR3 spans 15 residues. CDR1 SGHVS and CDR2 FNYEAQ come from the germline V gene. The DNA of the CDR3 is TGTGCCAGCAGCTTAGGGACAGGGGGCGGCGGGGAGCTGTTTTTT. Protein product: CASSLGTGGGGELFF.

The J gene is TRBJ2-7, the V gene TRBV25-1; D gene ambiguous. Looked up from germline, CDR1 is MGHDK and CDR2 is SYGVNS. The CDR3 covers 13 residues. The V gene lost 3 bases and the J gene lost 4 bases, with 10 bases spanning the gap. The CDR3 nucleotides are TGTGCCAGCAGTGAGATTGGGTTTTACGAGCAGTACTTC. It translates to CASSEIGFYEQYF.

This chain uses TRBV10-3 with TRBJ2-3; 7 positions match TRBD2. The CDR3 runs to 15 residues. Per the germline V gene, CDR1 is ENHRY and CDR2 is SYGVKD. After removal of 8 bases from V and 0 bases from J, the junction contained 8 bases not matched to a gene. DNA for the CDR3: TGTGCCATCGCTAGAGCGGGAACTAGCACAGATACGCAGTATTTT. This sequence encodes CAIARAGTSTDTQYF.

J is TRBJ2-5 and V is TRBV28, with 10 bases lining up with TRBD1. This CDR3 is 16 amino acids long. V dropped 6 bases and J dropped 11; count of bases not matched to a gene: 18. Germline CDR1 is MDHEN and CDR2 is SYDVKM. Here the CDR3 reads CASSLKRWTGGVEQYF. CDR3 in DNA: TGTGCCAGCAGCCTTAAGAGGTGGACAGGGGGAGTGGAGCAGTACTTC.

The CDR3: CASSLGWGQINEQFF. CDR3 DNA: TGTGCCAGCAGCTTAGGCTGGGGGCAAATCAATGAGCAGTTCTTC. This chain uses TRBV7-2 with TRBJ2-1, with D possibly being TRBD1 (6 bases). Deletions cut 1 base from V and 6 bases from J, with 13 bases between. This CDR3 has 15 amino acids. Germline V CDR1 and CDR2: SGHTA, FQGNSA. Supplemented by reference TRBV7-2 and TRBJ2-1, the full variable domain reads GAGVSQSPSNKVTEKGKDVELRCDPISGHTALYWYRQSLGQGLEFLIYFQGNSAPDKSGLPSDRFSAERTGGSVSTLTIQRTQQEDSAVYLCASSLGWGQINEQFFGPGTRLTVL.

V is TRBV11-3 and J is TRBJ2-5, with no clear D. CDR1 is SGHNT and CDR2 is YENEEA in the germline V gene. V lost 7 bases and J lost 6, with 0 bases in between. There are 8 residues in the CDR3. In DNA, the CDR3 is TGTGCCAGCAAGACCCAGTACTTC. Translation gives CASKTQYF.

The chain links TRBV5-1 to TRBJ2-1; D gene uncertain. The CDR3 spans 15 residues. Germline V CDR1 and CDR2: SGHRS, YFSETQ. The V and J ends lost 0 bases and 4 bases respectively, with 11 bases between them. The CDR3 nucleotides are TGCGCCAGCAGCTTGGTCCCAGATACTTACAATGAGCAGTTCTTC. It translates to CASSLVPDTYNEQFF. Supplemented by reference TRBV5-1 and TRBJ2-1, the full variable domain reads KAGVTQTPRYLIKTRGQQVTLSCSPISGHRSVSWYQQTPGQGLQFLFEYFSETQRNKGNFPGRFSGRQFSNSRSEMNVSTLELGDSALYLCASSLVPDTYNEQFFGPGTRLTVL.

The gene calls are TRBV10-3 and TRBJ1-2, with D tentatively TRBD1 (5 bases). The CDR3 is 16 residues long. The germline CDR1 and CDR2 sequences are ENHRY and SYGVKD. Trimming removed 4 bases from V and 3 bases from J, with 18 bases in between. The CDR3 sequence is CAISASAQVTDYGYTF. The DNA for the CDR3 is TGTGCCATCAGTGCTTCAGCACAGGTGACTGACTATGGCTACACCTTC.

The rearrangement joins TRBV5-1 to TRBJ2-3, with TRBD2 matching over 8 bases. With V trimmed by 2 bases and J by 6 bases, 17 bases remained unmatched. Per germline, CDR1 SGHRS and CDR2 YFSETQ. The CDR3 extends over 18 amino acids. The CDR3 DNA is TGCGCCAGCAGCTTCGGTCGGGTAGAAGGGACTAGGTCGGATACGCAGTATTTT. It specifies CASSFGRVEGTRSDTQYF.

This clone appeared once. J is TRBJ2-3 and V is TRBV7-2, with D maybe TRBD2 (6 bases). The V end lost 3 bases, the J end lost 2 bases, and 15 bases lay between the germline ends. The CDR3 contains 16 residues. The germline gives CDR1 SGHTA, CDR2 FQGNSA. The CDR3 region is CASSFSSVLLTDTQYF. Here the CDR3 DNA reads TGTGCCAGCAGCTTTTCTAGCGTCCTCCTCACAGATACGCAGTATTTT.

V is TRBV6-6 and J is TRBJ2-1, with 8 bases fitting TRBD1. Germline trimming cut 2 bases from V and 7 bases from J; bases unmatched to any gene: 7. This CDR3 spans 15 amino acids. Germline CDR1 is MNHNY and CDR2 is SVGAGI (reference sequence). CDR3 nucleotides: TGTGCCAGCAGTTACAACAGGGGGGCGCGAAATGAGCAGTTCTTC. Protein: CASSYNRGARNEQFF.

The chain joins TRBV5-1 to TRBJ2-1; the match to TRBD1 covers 8 bases. This CDR3 spans 11 amino acids. Germline CDR1 is SGHRS and CDR2 is YFSETQ. After removal of 4 bases from V and 10 bases from J, the junction contained 1 base not matched to a gene. The CDR3 region has the DNA TGCGCCAGCAGCCGGGACAGGGAGCAGTTCTTC. Translated, it gives CASSRDREQFF.

The chain uses TRBV28 and TRBJ2-3; D perhaps matches TRBD1 (6 bases). The CDR3 contains 14 residues. Germline CDR1 MDHEN, CDR2 SYDVKM. The V end lost 6 bases, the J end lost 6 bases, and 16 bases lay between the germline ends. This CDR3 is CASRATGSGDTQYF. CDR3 in DNA: TGTGCCAGCAGGGCTACAGGGAGTGGGGATACGCAGTATTTT. Combining the CDR3 with reference TRBV28 and TRBJ2-3 gives the whole variable domain DVKVTQSSRYLVKRTGEKVFLECVQDMDHENMFWYRQDPGLGLRLIYFSYDVKMKEKGDIPEGYSVSREKKERFSLILESASTNQTSMYLCASRATGSGDTQYFGPGTRLTVL.

This chain links TRBV5-1 with TRBJ1-5; D gene unclear. Germline V gene lookup returns CDR1 SGHRS and CDR2 YFSETQ. Trimming took 1 base from V and 0 from J, leaving 5 bases between them. The CDR3 spans 14 residues. The DNA for the CDR3 is TGCGCCAGCAGCTTGAAGGTTAGCAATCAGCCCCAGCATTTT. Translated, it gives CASSLKVSNQPQHF.

The chain recombines TRBV4-1 with TRBJ2-3, with 8 bases identical to TRBD2. V was pared by 5 bases and J by 1 base, with 5 bases of the junction left unmatched. Germline assignment: CDR1 MGHRA and CDR2 YSYEKL. This CDR3 has 15 amino acids. The chain's CDR3 is CASSSGGRGTDTQYF. CDR3 nucleotide sequence: TGCGCCAGCAGCTCGGGGGGGCGGGGCACAGATACGCAGTATTTT.

The V gene is TRBV5-1, the J gene TRBJ2-2; 8 bases fit TRBD2. The CDR3 contains 15 residues. Per the germline V gene, CDR1 is SGHRS and CDR2 is YFSETQ. V lost 1 base and J lost 5; bases outside the gene matches: 4. Here the CDR3 reads CASSLLSGETGELFF. The CDR3 nucleotides read TGCGCCAGCAGCTTGCTTAGCGGGGAAACCGGGGAGCTGTTTTTT.

V and J are TRBV6-1 and TRBJ1-3; D remains ambiguous. The V gene's germline CDR1 is MNHNS and CDR2 SASEGT. The CDR3 contains 15 residues. Between the trimmed V and J ends, which lost 2 bases and 0 bases, there was a span of 8 bases. The CDR3: CASSEFGLSGNTIYF. In DNA form, the CDR3 reads TGTGCCAGCAGTGAATTCGGCCTCTCTGGAAACACCATATATTTT.

The V call is TRBV18, the J call TRBJ2-5; D remains unclear. V gave up 0 bases and J gave up 4 bases, with 9 bases separating them. Germline CDR1 reads KGHSH; CDR2 reads LQKENI. The CDR3 sequence is 14 residues long. CDR3 sequence: CASSPPESRETQYF. The CDR3 bases are TGTGCCAGCTCACCACCAGAGAGTAGAGAGACCCAGTACTTC.

This chain connects TRBV11-2 to TRBJ1-2; 7 bases are a match to TRBD1. CDR1 and CDR2 from the germline V gene are SGHAT and FQNNGV. CDR3 length equals 15 residues. Unmatched junction bases numbered 6, after V lost 1 base and J lost 4 bases. The CDR3, as DNA: TGTGCCAGCAGCTTAGTTCGGGACAGCCCCTATGGCTACACCTTC. Its translation is CASSLVRDSPYGYTF.

The chain links TRBV19 to TRBJ1-3; D gene unclear. V was clipped by 7 bases and J by 3 bases, with 13 bases between them. The CDR3 consists of 14 residues. The germline CDR1 and CDR2 sequences are LNHDA and SQIVND (reference sequence). CDR3 protein: CASTAGSNGNTIYF. The CDR3 DNA follows: TGTGCCAGTACCGCCGGGAGCAATGGAAACACCATATATTTT. The full variable domain, with the rest looked up from reference TRBV19 and TRBJ1-3, is DGGITQSPKYLFRKEGQNVTLSCEQNLNHDAMYWYRQDPGQGLRLIYYSQIVNDFQKGDIAEGYSVSREKKESFPLTVTSAQKNPTAFYLCASTAGSNGNTIYFGEGSWLTVV.

The chain joins TRBV18 to TRBJ2-5; no definite D call. The CDR3 runs to 14 residues. Germline CDR1 is KGHSH and CDR2 is LQKENI. V lost 2 bases, J lost 4 bases, and 11 bases lay in between. CDR3 DNA sequence: TGTGCCAGCTCACCAATTTTTAGTCCAGAGACCCAGTACTTC. It specifies CASSPIFSPETQYF.

This sequence joins TRBV9 and TRBJ2-3; 10 nucleotides agree with TRBD2. CDR3 length equals 16 residues. The germline V gene encodes CDR1 SGDLS and CDR2 YYNGEE. V trimming: 4 bases; J trimming: 0 bases; junction bases outside the gene matches: 5. The CDR3 DNA is TGTGCCAGCAGCACCTCTAGCGGGGGTAGCACAGATACGCAGTATTTT. As protein: CASSTSSGGSTDTQYF.

Here the CDR3 DNA reads TGTGCCAGCAGTCCAGACCTGGTAGAGACCCAGTACTTC. The encoded protein is CASSPDLVETQYF. V is TRBV2 and J is TRBJ2-5; the D is unclear. The CDR3 is 13 residues long. The V and J ends lost 5 bases and 4 bases respectively, with 11 bases between them. CDR1 is SNHLY, CDR2 FYNNEI, per germline.

CDR3 in amino acids: CASSRTGFQQNEQYF. CDR3 coding DNA: TGTGCCAGCAGCCGAACAGGGTTCCAGCAGAACGAGCAGTACTTC. The V and J genes are TRBV7-6 and TRBJ2-7, with D tentatively TRBD1 (6 bases). The CDR3 is 15 amino acids. CDR1 is SGHVS and CDR2 is FNYEAQ in the germline V gene. Trimming pared 5 bases from V and 5 bases from J, leaving 19 bases between.

The V call is TRBV7-9, the J call TRBJ2-3; no definite D call. The CDR3 contains 12 residues. V was clipped by 6 bases and J by 2 bases, with 6 bases between them. The germline V gene encodes CDR1 SEHNR and CDR2 FQNEAQ (reference sequence). The CDR3 here is CASRLFTDTQYF. DNA of the CDR3: TGTGCCAGCAGACTCTTCACAGATACGCAGTATTTT.

The rearrangement uses TRBV5-1 and TRBJ2-3; 7 nucleotides agree with TRBD2. CDR1 SGHRS and CDR2 YFSETQ come from the germline V gene. The CDR3 has 16 residues. V was clipped by 1 base and J by 0 bases; unmatched bases: 5. The CDR3 DNA reads TGCGCCAGCAGCTTGTTAGCGGGTATGAGCACAGATACGCAGTATTTT. This gives the protein CASSLLAGMSTDTQYF.

This chain connects TRBV12-5 to TRBJ2-5, with a possible D match to TRBD1 (7 bases). The germline V gene has CDR1 LGHNT and CDR2 FRNRAP. CDR3 length: 14 residues. V gave up 7 bases and J gave up 5 bases, with 17 bases separating them. CDR3: CASASSGGRETQYF. In DNA, the CDR3 is TGTGCTAGTGCCTCCTCAGGGGGGAGGGAGACCCAGTACTTC.